A selection of T cell receptor beta chains follows, all from one sample in a study of neurological immune-mediated disorders. TCRdb itself ran the 5' RACE reads through MiXCR, one entry per CDR3 protein. Here the sample spans roughly 76,000 distinct CDR3 sequences, 13% to 15% being singletons. The sequenced material came from PBMCs. The receptor set was obtained from a woman in her forties or fifties in good health. CDR3s include the opening cysteine and the closing phenylalanine or tryptophan. Each record gives: V gene, D gene, J gene, clone size, CDR3 protein, CDR3 DNA. D genes are given only for firm matches. Not all rows give a size; the values are once, few, many and, for expanded clones, a class.

V gene: TRBV5-1; D gene: .; J gene: TRBJ2-7; clone size: many; CDR3 protein: CASSLRAVGTYEQYF; CDR3 DNA: TGCGCCAGCAGCTTGCGGGCAGTCGGAACCTACGAGCAGTACTTC
V gene: TRBV20-1; D gene: .; J gene: TRBJ2-3; clone size: .; CDR3 protein: CSAREPRGPSTDTQYF; CDR3 DNA: TGCAGTGCTAGAGAGCCGCGGGGGCCTAGCACAGATACGCAGTATTTT
V gene: TRBV5-5; D gene: .; J gene: TRBJ2-1; clone size: many; CDR3 protein: CASSLDISRYEQFF; CDR3 DNA: TGTGCCAGCAGCTTGGATATTTCCCGATACGAGCAGTTCTTC
V gene: TRBV5-1; D gene: .; J gene: TRBJ1-1; clone size: many; CDR3 protein: CASSLQGVAVAFF; CDR3 DNA: TGCGCCAGCAGTTTACAGGGTGTCGCTGTAGCTTTCTTT
V gene: TRBV30; D gene: TRBD1; J gene: TRBJ1-1; clone size: .; CDR3 protein: CAWSVPGTGYTEAFF; CDR3 DNA: TGTGCCTGGAGTGTACCCGGGACAGGGTACACTGAAGCTTTCTTT
V gene: TRBV3-1; D gene: .; J gene: TRBJ2-6; clone size: many; CDR3 protein: CASTEGFSGANVLTF; CDR3 DNA: TGTGCCAGCACAGAGGGTTTCTCTGGGGCCAACGTCCTGACTTTC
V gene: TRBV5-1; D gene: .; J gene: TRBJ2-3; clone size: many; CDR3 protein: CASSKLATNTDTQYF; CDR3 DNA: TGCGCCAGCAGCAAGCTAGCCACCAACACAGATACGCAGTATTTT
V gene: TRBV20-1; D gene: .; J gene: TRBJ2-1; clone size: many; CDR3 protein: CSARDRVRSGNEQFF; CDR3 DNA: TGCAGTGCTAGAGATAGGGTTAGATCGGGCAATGAGCAGTTCTTC
V gene: TRBV4-2; D gene: .; J gene: TRBJ1-1; clone size: many; CDR3 protein: CASSQIGPASNTEAFF; CDR3 DNA: TGTGCCAGCAGCCAGATAGGGCCCGCCTCGAACACTGAAGCTTTCTTT
V gene: TRBV5-5; D gene: TRBD1; J gene: TRBJ2-7; clone size: .; CDR3 protein: CASSLRQGGSEQYF; CDR3 DNA: TGTGCCAGCAGCCTGCGACAGGGGGGAAGCGAGCAGTACTTC
V gene: TRBV5-1; D gene: .; J gene: TRBJ1-4; clone size: few; CDR3 protein: CASSPAAAQEFEKLFF; CDR3 DNA: TGCGCCAGCAGCCCTGCGGCAGCCCAGGAATTTGAAAAACTGTTTTTT
V gene: TRBV25-1; D gene: .; J gene: TRBJ2-7; clone size: few; CDR3 protein: CASSEGVAFPYEQYF; CDR3 DNA: TGTGCCAGCAGTGAAGGGGTAGCATTCCCCTACGAGCAGTACTTC
V gene: TRBV12-3/TRBV12-4; D gene: TRBD1; J gene: TRBJ2-5; clone size: many; CDR3 protein: CASSLGQGARRGGETQYF; CDR3 DNA: TGTGCCAGCAGTCTCGGACAGGGGGCGAGAAGGGGAGGAGAGACCCAGTACTTC
V gene: TRBV5-1; D gene: .; J gene: TRBJ1-2; clone size: many; CDR3 protein: CASSLGVSPWEDGYTF; CDR3 DNA: TGCGCCAGCAGCTTGGGGGTTTCTCCCTGGGAGGATGGCTACACCTTC
V gene: TRBV6-5; D gene: TRBD1; J gene: TRBJ1-2; clone size: many; CDR3 protein: CASRTRQGGGYTF; CDR3 DNA: TGTGCCAGCAGGACCCGACAGGGAGGGGGCTACACCTTC
V gene: TRBV7-3; D gene: .; J gene: TRBJ1-3; clone size: many; CDR3 protein: CASSLTAAGSGNTIYF; CDR3 DNA: TGTGCCAGCAGCTTAACGGCGGCAGGGTCTGGAAACACCATATATTTT
V gene: TRBV6-5; D gene: TRBD1; J gene: TRBJ1-2; clone size: many; CDR3 protein: CASSYSKGTGFNYGYTF; CDR3 DNA: TGTGCCAGCAGTTACTCGAAGGGGACAGGATTTAACTATGGCTACACCTTC
V gene: TRBV5-1; D gene: TRBD1; J gene: TRBJ2-1; clone size: few; CDR3 protein: CASSLGDRVDEQFF; CDR3 DNA: TGCGCCAGCAGCTTGGGGGACAGGGTCGATGAGCAGTTCTTC
V gene: TRBV11-3; D gene: .; J gene: TRBJ2-1; clone size: many; CDR3 protein: CASSLEGGNEQFF; CDR3 DNA: TGTGCCAGCAGCTTAGAGGGGGGCAATGAGCAGTTCTTC
V gene: TRBV5-1; D gene: .; J gene: TRBJ2-1; clone size: .; CDR3 protein: CASSERGWDNERFF; CDR3 DNA: TGCGCCAGCAGCGAGAGGGGATGGGACAATGAGCGGTTCTTC
V gene: TRBV9; D gene: .; J gene: TRBJ2-4; clone size: many; CDR3 protein: CASSAERTGRSGQYF; CDR3 DNA: TGTGCCAGCAGCGCTGAACGGACGGGGAGGTCAGGGCAGTACTTC
V gene: TRBV7-2; D gene: .; J gene: TRBJ2-2; clone size: many; CDR3 protein: CASSFSGNTGELFF; CDR3 DNA: TGTGCCAGCAGCTTTAGCGGGAACACCGGGGAGCTGTTTTTT